The 27 T cell receptor beta chains given below trace back to one sample, sequenced in a study of blood T cell repertoires in COVID-19. Assay used: immunoSEQ multiplex PCR; TCRdb lists only in-frame clones, some missing. The table includes about 320,000 clones, about 83% detected once. The sequenced sample consisted of peripheral blood. The receptors originated from a woman aged 50 to 60 with acute or convalescent COVID-19.

The rearrangement links TRBV18 to TRBJ2-2, with a weak D call TRBD1 (5 bases). V was shortened by 3 bases and J by 3 bases, with 8 bases between the two germline ends. In germline, CDR1 is KGHSH, CDR2 LQKENI. CDR3 length: 14 amino acids. CDR3 sequence (DNA): TGTGCCAGCTCACCCGACAGACACACCGGGGAGCTGTTTTTT. It yields the protein CASSPDRHTGELFF.

The J gene is TRBJ2-3, the V gene TRBV2; D perhaps matches TRBD2 (5 bases). Germline CDR1 SNHLY, CDR2 FYNNEI. There are 14 residues in the CDR3. The V end was cut by 4 bases, the J end by 2 bases, with 10 bases between. CDR3 region: CASSGWEITDTQYF. The CDR3, as DNA: TGTGCCAGCAGTGGCTGGGAGATCACAGATACGCAGTATTTT.

This clone has a handful of counts. The chain has TRBV5-8 and TRBJ1-1; the match to TRBD1 covers 9 bases. Germline CDR1 SGHTS, CDR2 YDEGEE. The CDR3 runs 15 residues. The V and J ends lost 4 bases and 5 bases, in that order; junction bases with no gene match: 9. The CDR3 nucleotides are TGTGCCAGCAGCGACTCCGGACAGGGGAATACTGAAGCTTTCTTT. This gives the protein CASSDSGQGNTEAFF. The full variable domain, rest sourced from reference TRBV5-8 and TRBJ1-1, is EAGVTQSPTHLIKTRGQQATLRCSPISGHTSVYWYQQALGLGLQFLLWYDEGEERNRGNFPPRFSGRQFPNYSSELNVNALELEDSALYLCASSDSGQGNTEAFFGQGTRLTVV.

The chain carries TRBV29-1 and TRBJ1-2, with no clear D. Per the germline V gene, CDR1 is SQVTM and CDR2 is ANQGSEA. The CDR3 covers 11 residues. The V gene lost 7 bases and the J gene lost 7 bases, with 13 bases spanning the gap. The CDR3 bases are TGCAGCGGGCAGGAGGGTCGTGGCTACACCTTC. Its protein is CSGQEGRGYTF.

The V and J genes are TRBV5-1 and TRBJ2-2, with a possible D match to TRBD2 (5 bases). Germline-derived CDR1 and CDR2 are SGHRS and YFSETQ. The germline V and J ends were trimmed by 4 bases and 7 bases, with 17 bases remaining between them. CDR3 length: 15 amino acids. The CDR3 is CASSAPAGGDGELFF. The CDR3 DNA follows: TGCGCCAGCAGCGCACCAGCTGGAGGCGACGGGGAGCTGTTTTTT.

The V and J genes are TRBV9 and TRBJ1-5; TRBD1 agrees at 9 bases. V lost 8 bases and J lost 0; bases outside the gene matches: 12. This CDR3 comprises 17 residues. The germline V gene encodes CDR1 SGDLS and CDR2 YYNGEE. This CDR3 reads CASLLRDRDDSNQPQHF. In nucleotides, the CDR3 is TGTGCCAGTCTGCTCCGGGACAGGGACGATAGCAATCAGCCCCAGCATTTT.

This chain joins TRBV30 and TRBJ1-2; D is possibly TRBD1 (6 bases). The CDR3 has 13 residues. Germline CDR1 and CDR2: GTSNPN and SVGIG (reference sequence). The V end was cut by 4 bases, the J end by 6 bases, with 15 bases between. The CDR3 DNA follows: TGTGCCTGGACTTGGAGCAGGGGAAATGGCTACACCTTC. Translation gives CAWTWSRGNGYTF. Looking up the rest from reference TRBV30 and TRBJ1-2 gives the full variable domain: SQTIHQWPATLVQPVGSPLSLECTVEGTSNPNLYWYRQAAGRGLQLLFYSVGIGQISSEVPQNLSASRPQDRQFILSSKKLLLSDSGFYLCAWTWSRGNGYTFGSGTRLTVV.

The chain employs TRBV11-2 and TRBJ2-1, with 7 bases identical to TRBD2. V gave up 4 bases and J gave up 9 bases; unmatched junction bases: 6. Per the germline V gene, CDR1 is SGHAT and CDR2 is FQNNGV. The CDR3 totals 13 residues. The CDR3 DNA sequence: TGTGCCAGCAGCTCCCGGGAGGAGTCTGAGCAGTTCTTC. The encoded protein is CASSSREESEQFF.

The rearrangement uses TRBV27 and TRBJ2-1; 8 positions match TRBD1. CDR3 length: 15 amino acids. Germline V gives CDR1 MNHEY, CDR2 SMNVEV (reference sequence). Trimming cost V 4 bases and J 3 bases; bases outside gene matches: 5. CDR3 nucleotide sequence: TGTGCCAGCAGTTCCAGGGGGCAAAACTACAATGAGCAGTTCTTC. Translation: CASSSRGQNYNEQFF.

This clone was detected only once. The J gene is TRBJ2-5, the V gene TRBV5-4, with D perhaps TRBD1 (5 bases). CDR1 and CDR2 from the germline V gene are SGHNT and YYREEE (reference sequence). Trimming left V 4 bases short and J 4 bases short, with 23 bases between. The CDR3 is 17 amino acids. This CDR3 is CASSPTFTPQGRETQYF. The CDR3 DNA is TGTGCCAGCAGCCCCACCTTCACTCCTCAGGGTCGAGAGACCCAGTACTTC.

The V gene is TRBV7-6, the J gene TRBJ1-1; D gene unclear. The ends were cut back, 3 bases at V and 7 bases at J, with 9 bases in the middle. Germline-derived CDR1 and CDR2 are SGHVS and FNYEAQ. The CDR3 is made up of 12 amino acids. The CDR3 sequence: CASSLPGGEAFF. In DNA, the CDR3 is TGTGCCAGCAGCTTGCCAGGAGGTGAAGCTTTCTTT.

The chain couples TRBV30 to TRBJ2-2, with 11 bases identical to TRBD2. This CDR3 has 14 residues. Trimming took 7 bases from V and 7 from J; bases not matched to a gene: 8. CDR1 and CDR2 from the germline V gene are GTSNPN and SVGIG (reference sequence). The CDR3 DNA sequence: TGTGCCTCTCGACAGGGACTAGCGGTCGGGGAGCTGTTTTTT. It specifies CASRQGLAVGELFF.

This clone was seen more than once but under ten times. This chain uses TRBV10-2 with TRBJ2-7; D ambiguous. The germline V gene has CDR1 WSHSY and CDR2 SAAADI. CDR3 length: 12 residues. Trimming shortened V by 4 bases and J by 2 bases, and 6 bases separated the two germline ends. The CDR3 DNA is TGCGCCAGCAGTGTCACGGCCTACGAGCAGTACGTC. Protein sequence: CASSVTAYEQYV.

The rearrangement links TRBV2 to TRBJ1-5; D gene ambiguous. There are 16 residues in the CDR3. Germline V gene data show CDR1 as SNHLY and CDR2 as FYNNEI. V lost 2 bases to trimming and J lost 0 bases, with 11 bases between them. This CDR3 reads CASSETASYSNQPQHF. The CDR3 region has the DNA TGTGCCAGCAGTGAAACGGCTAGCTATAGCAATCAGCCCCAGCATTTT.

The CDR3 DNA sequence: TGTGCCTGGGGGCCAACTAATGAAAAACTGTTTTTT. Translating it yields CAWGPTNEKLFF. The chain carries TRBV30 and TRBJ1-4, with unresolved D. This CDR3 is built from 12 residues. Germline CDR1 and CDR2: GTSNPN and SVGIG (reference sequence). V was trimmed by 5 bases and J by 0 bases, leaving 4 bases between them.

This chain connects TRBV21-1 to TRBJ1-6. TRBV21-1 represents a pseudogene. This CDR3 contains 16 residues. The CDR3 here is CASSGRGRLYNSPLHF. The CDR3 DNA sequence: TGTGCCAGCAGCGGGAGGGGCCGGCTCTATAATTCACCCCTCCACTTT.

V is TRBV4-2 and J is TRBJ2-2; 12 nucleotides line up with TRBD2. Germline CDR1 reads LGHNA; CDR2 reads YNFKEQ. The CDR3 is 16 amino acids. Unmatched junction bases numbered 3, after V lost 4 bases and J lost 3 bases. The CDR3 here is CASSRRLAGDTGELFF. Written as DNA, the CDR3 is TGTGCCAGCAGCCGCCGACTAGCGGGAGACACCGGGGAGCTGTTTTTT.

The J gene is TRBJ2-3, the V gene TRBV6-1, with 9 positions matching TRBD2. V lost 2 bases to trimming and J lost 6 bases; unmatched junction nucleotides: 6. This CDR3 region has 15 residues. Germline V CDR1 and CDR2: MNHNS, SASEGT. In nucleotides, the CDR3 is TGTGCCAGCAGTGAATATGCGGGGGGGCCCGATACGCAGTATTTT. As protein: CASSEYAGGPDTQYF.

This clone was seen only once. The rearrangement joins TRBV27 to TRBJ2-3; D is unclear. Germline CDR1 MNHEY, CDR2 SMNVEV (reference sequence). The CDR3 loop spans 13 amino acids. V lost 6 bases, J lost 1 base, and 8 bases lay in between. CDR3: CASSKTGTDTQYF. CDR3 nucleotide sequence: TGTGCCAGCAGCAAAACAGGCACAGATACGCAGTATTTT.

The chain combines TRBV12-3 or TRBV12-4 with TRBJ1-5; TRBD1 is a possible D gene (5 bases). This CDR3 region has 12 residues. Deletions cut 5 bases from V and 9 bases from J, with 11 bases between. DNA of the CDR3: TGTGCCAGCAGTATCGACGGGGGGCCCCAGCATTTT. It yields the protein CASSIDGGPQHF.

The J gene is TRBJ2-5, the V gene TRBV19, with D possibly matching TRBD2 (5 bases). Per germline, CDR1 LNHDA and CDR2 SQIVND (reference sequence). V lost 8 bases and J lost 5, with 12 bases in between. This CDR3 spans 12 amino acids. Here the CDR3 reads CASRPPGETQYF. DNA for the CDR3: TGTGCCAGTCGGCCGCCGGGGGAGACCCAGTACTTC.

This chain connects TRBV5-1 to TRBJ1-1; D call uncertain. Germline assignment: CDR1 SGHRS and CDR2 YFSETQ. The CDR3 spans 13 residues. V was cut by 2 bases and J by 1 base, with 6 bases left in between. In nucleotides, the CDR3 is TGCGCCAGCAGCTTAACAACGAACACTGAAGCTTTCTTT. Its translation: CASSLTTNTEAFF.

V is TRBV12-5 and J is TRBJ2-3; no firm D call. V was pared by 2 bases and J by 2 bases, with 5 bases between. Germline CDR1 reads LGHNT; CDR2 reads FRNRAP. This CDR3 is built from 13 residues. The CDR3 nucleotides read TGTGCTAGTGGTTTGCGAGACACAGATACGCAGTATTTT. Translation gives CASGLRDTDTQYF.

Only a few counts were recorded for this clone. The J gene is TRBJ1-2, the V gene TRBV11-2; D not certain. The germline V gene encodes CDR1 SGHAT and CDR2 FQNNGV. The germline V and J ends were trimmed by 5 bases and 8 bases, with 15 bases remaining between them. The CDR3 is made up of 13 amino acids. The CDR3 DNA sequence: TGTGCCAGCAGCATAGCCCAGTTCATCGGCTACACCTTC. Translation gives CASSIAQFIGYTF.

V usage is TRBV9 and J usage is TRBJ1-5; weak D call: TRBD1 (5 bases). Trimming cost V 4 bases and J 1 base, with 12 bases left between them. CDR3 length: 15 amino acids. CDR1 and CDR2 (germline): SGDLS, YYNGEE. The CDR3 nucleotides are TGTGCCAGCAGCCCAACGGCAGGGAGCAATCAGCCCCAGCATTTT. Translation gives CASSPTAGSNQPQHF.

This chain joins TRBV27 and TRBJ1-5; D is possibly TRBD1 (6 bases). CDR1 is MNHEY and CDR2 is SMNVEV in the germline V gene (reference sequence). V dropped 5 bases and J dropped 0 bases, with 17 bases sitting between them. This CDR3 is built from 17 residues. The CDR3 loop reads CASSRTADPYSNQPQHF. The CDR3 DNA is TGTGCCAGCAGTCGGACAGCGGATCCTTATAGCAATCAGCCCCAGCATTTT.

The V gene is TRBV2, the J gene TRBJ2-5; D gene unclear. Trimming removed 2 bases at V and 2 bases at J, with 3 bases between. Germline V gene data show CDR1 as SNHLY and CDR2 as FYNNEI. This CDR3 region has 12 residues. CDR3 nucleotide sequence: TGTGCCAGCAGTGAATCACAAGAGACCCAGTACTTC. It codes for CASSESQETQYF.